This passage covers 20 T cell receptor beta chains from one sample sequenced in a study of CD4+ T cells in melanoma. Sequencing was performed with immunoSEQ multiplex PCR; in TCRdb, only in-frame clones are kept and a portion is missing. Here the sample spans 13,000 to 15,000 clones, 68% being singletons. Sequencing was carried out using cells from a culture (not recorded whether cultured in vitro). The receptors stem from a human donor with melanoma.

This clone appeared once. The rearrangement uses TRBV4-1 and TRBJ2-6, with 10 bases matching TRBD1. V trimming: 4 bases; J trimming: 2 bases; junction bases outside the gene matches: 14. Germline V lookup: CDR1 MGHRA, CDR2 YSYEKL. The length of the CDR3 is 20 residues. The CDR3 spells CASSPSHHSDRGTGANVLTF. CDR3 bases: TGCGCCAGCAGCCCATCCCACCACTCGGACAGGGGGACTGGGGCCAACGTCCTGACTTTC.

The chain carries TRBV9 and TRBJ1-2; D call uncertain. This CDR3 is 14 amino acids long. From germline, CDR1 is SGDLS and CDR2 YYNGEE. Between the trimmed V and J ends, which lost 0 bases and 3 bases, there was a span of 9 bases. The CDR3 region has the DNA TGTGCCAGCAGCGTAGCTTTGACGGACTATGGCTACACCTTC. Translated: CASSVALTDYGYTF.

The genes are TRBV30 and TRBJ1-1; D is unclear. Germline CDR1 reads GTSNPN; CDR2 reads SVGIG (reference sequence). CDR3 length: 13 amino acids. Trimming shortened V by 7 bases and J by 3 bases, and 15 bases separated the two germline ends. The CDR3 region is CAYSPRSDTEAFF. CDR3 in DNA: TGTGCCTACTCACCTAGGAGTGACACTGAAGCTTTCTTT.

The chain carries TRBV5-1 and TRBJ2-3, with 8 bases identical to TRBD1. CDR1 and CDR2 from the germline V gene are SGHRS and YFSETQ. The CDR3 is made up of 12 amino acids. With V trimmed by 3 bases and J by 9 bases, 3 bases remained unmatched. CDR3 sequence (DNA): TGCGCCAGCAGCTCCCGGACAGGGACGCAGTATTTT. Translated, it gives CASSSRTGTQYF. The whole variable domain, remainder taken from reference TRBV5-1 and TRBJ2-3, is KAGVTQTPRYLIKTRGQQVTLSCSPISGHRSVSWYQQTPGQGLQFLFEYFSETQRNKGNFPGRFSGRQFSNSRSEMNVSTLELGDSALYLCASSSRTGTQYFGPGTRLTVL.

This chain uses TRBV7-8 with TRBJ2-5, with D unclear. This CDR3 is built from 11 residues. Trimming took off 3 bases at V and 5 bases at J, with 4 bases between the two ends. The germline CDR1 and CDR2 sequences are SGHVS and FQNEAQ. CDR3 region: CASSFWETQYF. CDR3 nucleotides: TGTGCCAGCAGCTTCTGGGAGACCCAGTACTTC. Supplemented by reference TRBV7-8 and TRBJ2-5, the full variable domain reads GAGVSQSPRYKVAKRGQDVALRCDPISGHVSLFWYQQALGQGPEFLTYFQNEAQLDKSGLPSDRFFAERPEGSVSTLKIQRTQQEDSAVYLCASSFWETQYFGPGTRLLVL.

V gene TRBV6-5 combines with J gene TRBJ1-5; 8 bases agree with TRBD1. Trimming took 5 bases from V and 6 from J; bases not matched to a gene: 3. The CDR3 runs to 13 residues. Germline assignment: CDR1 MNHEY and CDR2 SVGAGI. The chain's CDR3 is CASSTGGGQPQHF. The CDR3 region has the DNA TGTGCCAGCAGTACAGGGGGAGGTCAGCCCCAGCATTTT.

This clone was counted a few times. V and J are TRBV6-6 and TRBJ2-7; TRBD2 is a possible D gene (5 bases). From germline, CDR1 is MNHNY and CDR2 SVGAGI (reference sequence). CDR3 length equals 13 residues. V was cut by 10 bases and J by 3 bases, with 16 bases left in between. CDR3 residues: CATSYPGDYEQYF. CDR3 DNA sequence: TGTGCCACTAGCTACCCCGGAGACTACGAGCAGTACTTC.

This rearrangement joins TRBV10-2 to TRBJ2-7; a possible D gene is TRBD2 (6 bases). V was pared by 5 bases and J by 0 bases, with 11 bases between. This CDR3 is built from 14 residues. Germline V gene sequence: CDR1 WSHSY, CDR2 SAAADI. The CDR3 bases are TGCGCCAGCAGTCCGGGAGCAGGCTCCTACGAGCAGTACTTC. Translating gives CASSPGAGSYEQYF.

The V gene is TRBV7-9, the J gene TRBJ2-1; 9 nucleotides align to TRBD2. The CDR3 has 14 amino acids. V shed 4 bases and J 8 bases; nucleotides not matched to a gene: 6. Germline CDR1 reads SEHNR; CDR2 reads FQNEAQ (reference sequence). The CDR3 DNA reads as TGTGCCAGCAGCTGGTCTAGCGGGGATTATGAGCAGTTCTTC. It specifies CASSWSSGDYEQFF.

Points on this clone: Other DNA sequences in the sample encode the same CDR3. The chain employs TRBV2 and TRBJ1-1; TRBD1 is a possible D gene (5 bases). This CDR3 is 17 amino acids long. Trimming took off 0 bases at V and 6 bases at J, with 20 bases between the two ends. From germline, CDR1 is SNHLY and CDR2 FYNNEI. CDR3: CASSEAGFLGRDPEAFF. Written as DNA, the CDR3 is TGTGCCAGCAGTGAAGCTGGTTTTCTTGGCAGGGATCCTGAAGCTTTCTTT.

This chain links TRBV5-1 with TRBJ1-2; D may be TRBD1 (5 bases). From germline, CDR1 is SGHRS and CDR2 YFSETQ. The germline V and J ends were trimmed by 5 bases and 8 bases, with 19 bases remaining between them. The CDR3 is 14 amino acids. CDR3 coding DNA: TGCGCCAGCAGATACGGGACGGATCAGAGAGGCTACACCTTC. It yields the protein CASRYGTDQRGYTF.

The gene calls are TRBV6-1 and TRBJ2-7, with 7 bases lining up with TRBD1. Germline-derived CDR1 and CDR2 are MNHNS and SASEGT. There are 15 residues in the CDR3. V shed 4 bases and J 2 bases; nucleotides not matched to a gene: 8. CDR3 sequence reads: CASSAYRDRAYEQYF. CDR3 nucleotides: TGTGCCAGCAGTGCCTACCGGGACAGAGCCTACGAGCAGTACTTC.

The chain joins TRBV10-1 to TRBJ2-2; 7 positions match TRBD1. Germline trimming cut 4 bases from V and 4 bases from J; bases unmatched to any gene: 6. The CDR3 sequence is 15 residues long. Germline-derived CDR1 and CDR2 are WNHNN and SYGVQD (reference sequence). CDR3 residues: CASSARQGVTGELFF. The CDR3 coding sequence is TGCGCCAGCAGTGCACGGCAGGGGGTCACCGGGGAGCTGTTTTTT.

In its sample, this clone was seen a few times. CDR3 sequence: CASSLKSGAGETQYF. The CDR3 coding sequence is TGTGCCAGCAGCCTGAAATCGGGGGCTGGGGAGACCCAGTACTTC. The V gene is TRBV7-8, the J gene TRBJ2-5, with D perhaps being TRBD1 or TRBD2 (6 bases each). Germline assignment: CDR1 SGHVS and CDR2 FQNEAQ. Trimming pared 5 bases from V and 5 bases from J, leaving 18 bases between. The CDR3 extends over 15 amino acids.

This clone came up once. The chain is built from TRBV27 and TRBJ2-7; 7 bases line up with TRBD1. This CDR3 has 15 amino acids. CDR1 and CDR2 (germline): MNHEY, SMNVEV (reference sequence). With 6 bases clipped from V and 2 bases from J, the junction kept 10 bases outside the gene matches. CDR3 coding DNA: TGTGCCAGCAGCCGATCAGGGGGATCACCCTACGAGCAGTACTTC. Its translation: CASSRSGGSPYEQYF.

For the CDR3, the DNA is TGCAGCGTTGTGCTTGGCCAGGCGGTAACCCAGTACTTC. This gives the protein CSVVLGQAVTQYF. The chain combines TRBV29-1 with TRBJ2-5, with D hard to call. Germline CDR1 is SQVTM and CDR2 is ANQGSEA. Trimming took off 4 bases at V and 8 bases at J, with 17 bases between the two ends. The CDR3 loop spans 13 amino acids. Complete variable domain (other parts from reference TRBV29-1 and TRBJ2-5): SAVISQKPSRDICQRGTSLTIQCQVDSQVTMMFWYRQQPGQSLTLIATANQGSEATYESGFVIDKFPISRPNLTFSTLTVSNMSPEDSSIYLCSVVLGQAVTQYFGPGTRLLVL.

The chain has TRBV7-8 and TRBJ1-1, with TRBD1 matching 10 bases. The V gene end was trimmed by 3 bases and the J gene end by 7 bases; junction bases not matched to a gene: 8. Per germline, CDR1 SGHVS and CDR2 FQNEAQ. CDR3 size: 15 residues. The CDR3, as DNA: TGTGCCAGCAGCTTTTCCGACAGGGGGCCCGTTGAAGCTTTCTTT. Amino acid sequence: CASSFSDRGPVEAFF.

The chain carries TRBV10-3 and TRBJ2-1, with D perhaps given as TRBD1 or TRBD2 (7 bases each). Germline CDR1 is ENHRY and CDR2 is SYGVKD. The CDR3 loop spans 18 amino acids. Trimming cost V 2 bases and J 8 bases, with 25 bases left between them. This chain's CDR3 is CAISEPTPPGEGADEQFF. The CDR3 DNA follows: TGTGCCATCAGTGAGCCGACCCCCCCTGGGGAGGGGGCAGATGAGCAGTTCTTC.

The genes are TRBV5-1 and TRBJ2-7; TRBD1 matches at 9 bases. This CDR3 has 15 residues. Per germline, CDR1 SGHRS and CDR2 YFSETQ. Trimming cost V 0 bases and J 6 bases; bases outside gene matches: 7. The CDR3 DNA is TGCGCCAGCAGCTTGGGAGTGACAGGGGGGGGCGAGCAGTACTTC. It specifies CASSLGVTGGGEQYF.

The gene calls are TRBV7-6 and TRBJ2-1, with a tentative D call TRBD2 (6 bases). Trimming took 5 bases from V and 7 from J, leaving 15 bases between them. The V gene's germline CDR1 is SGHVS and CDR2 FNYEAQ. This CDR3 comprises 14 residues. CDR3 DNA: TGTGCCAGCAGCCCCCTAGCGCAGAGGAATGAGCAGTTCTTC. Its protein is CASSPLAQRNEQFF.